The table lists the clone carrying this TCR beta chain with a few counts. Its specificity is not known. This sample was included in a study of T cells after yellow fever vaccination. Study-wide results and limits: The presence of abundant clonotypes contaminating from the bulk population was possible in FACS-sorted repertoires. Subsequent booster samples again held most clones from primary vaccination (roughly 96% CD4, about 90% CD8). Of the clonotypes, a small share occurred in both CD4 and CD8 compartments.

Each CDR3 protein is one row after TCRdb ran MiXCR on the 5' RACE reads. Of 500,000 to 700,000 distinct CDR3 sequences in the sample, roughly a fifth were seen once. V was trimmed by 3 bases and J by 3 bases, leaving 11 bases between them. The V gene's germline CDR1 is SEHNR and CDR2 FQNEAQ (reference sequence). The CDR3 has 14 amino acids. This receptor was obtained from a man aged 25-40 years who received the YFV17D yellow fever vaccine. The chain uses TRBV7-9 and TRBJ2-5; TRBD1 might be the D (5 bases). The sequencing used PBMCs, collected 15 days after the yellow fever booster vaccination. Here the CDR3 reads CASSFPQDKETQYF. The CDR3 DNA is TGTGCCAGCAGCTTCCCCCAGGACAAAGAGACCCAGTACTTC.